This TCR beta chain was recorded in a study of vaccination and CD4 T cells after COVID-19. Findings and caveats of the study: Within the convalescent patients, spike mono-reactivity was found in 304 of 307 vaccine-specific clones.

Sequence data for DNA of cultured CD4+ T cells were generated by the Oncomine TCR Beta short-read assay. TCRdb ran MiXCR on the PCR reads and lists one entry per CDR3 protein. This sample has about 14,000 distinct CDR3 sequences, with around half found just once. As concerns this clonotype: The target antigen is unknown.

Treatment in this sample: roughly 10-day PBMC culture with coronavirus spike peptide pools or control peptides (ViraFEST assay). About 2 million PBMCs were grown per well alongside roughly 10 IU/ml IL-2 and 9.5 to 10 ug/ml peptide pools. The V and J ends lost 2 bases and 2 bases respectively, with 7 bases between them. The CDR3 contains 13 residues. Germline lookup yields CDR1 SGHTA and CDR2 FQGTGA. The chain joins TRBV7-3 to TRBJ2-7; D not certain. The sequence came from a human donor who had recovered from COVID-19. The source material was CD4+ T cells from blood, cultured in vitro, sampled before SARS-CoV-2 vaccination. Here the CDR3 reads CASSLGPPYEQYF. The CDR3 coding sequence is TGTGCCAGCAGCTTAGGGCCTCCCTACGAGCAGTACTTC.